This TCR beta chain was captured by sequencing in a study of blood T cell repertoires in COVID-19. Study-wide context: Material from acute and convalescent COVID-19 was sourced from the United States, Italy and Spain.

The study drew participants aged 18 to 89 years from roughly 25 US areas. In assigning cohorts, the study relied on participant-reported clinical history. From germline, CDR1 is SGHAT and CDR2 FQNNGV. V was pared by 5 bases and J by 8 bases, with 17 bases of the junction left unmatched. The CDR3 is 18 residues long. Here immunoSEQ multiplex PCR was the method, and the copy in TCRdb shows in-frame clones only, minus some. The table shows almost 400,000 clones, with around nine tenths occurring only once. The source of this sequence is a woman in her 30s who had recovered from COVID-19. Specimen: PBMCs or T cells enriched from blood (not recorded which). The chain carries TRBV11-2 and TRBJ2-1; 11 bases are a match to TRBD2. The CDR3 sequence: CASSPRKTSGTLSDEQFF. The DNA for the CDR3 is TGTGCCAGCAGCCCAAGAAAGACTAGCGGGACTCTAAGCGATGAGCAGTTCTTC.